These T cell receptor beta chains were read from a single sample in a study of T cell responses to AZD1222 COVID-19 vaccine. Sequenced by immunoSEQ multiplex PCR; TCRdb stores in-frame clones only, minus some. The sample has about 130,000 clones; around 89% are singletons. Specimen: peripheral blood, collected on day 0 of AZD1222 vaccination. Receptors originate from an adult in good health. CDR3s leave out the opening cysteine and the closing phenylalanine or tryptophan. Each record gives: V gene, CDR3 length, CDR3 protein.

v_call: TRBV20-1
cdr3_length: 9
cdr3_aa: SASPEVGYT

v_call: TRBV30
cdr3_length: 12
cdr3_aa: AWSGLAGGGEQY

v_call: TRBV6-4
cdr3_length: 13
cdr3_aa: ASVTGRSYNSPLH

v_call: TRBV6-5
cdr3_length: 12
cdr3_aa: ASKGATTSYEQY

v_call: TRBV11-2
cdr3_length: 14
cdr3_aa: ASSLRRGQAGEKLF

v_call: TRBV11-3
cdr3_length: 11
cdr3_aa: ASSLMGGDTQY

v_call: TRBV2
cdr3_length: 11
cdr3_aa: ASNREVAGELF

v_call: TRBV19
cdr3_length: 13
cdr3_aa: ASSSGTTTNEKLF

v_call: TRBV6-5
cdr3_length: 11
cdr3_aa: ASSYYAGDGYT

v_call: TRBV6-4
cdr3_length: 13
cdr3_aa: ASRETGAGDYGYT

v_call: TRBV5-1
cdr3_length: 12
cdr3_aa: ASCSWGYQETQY

v_call: TRBV19
cdr3_length: 12
cdr3_aa: ASGTSGRMSTQY

v_call: TRBV7-2
cdr3_length: 16
cdr3_aa: ASSLERRGLYSNQPQH

v_call: TRBV6-2/TRBV6-3
cdr3_length: 13
cdr3_aa: ASSYPRPGQDEQF

v_call: TRBV19
cdr3_length: 11
cdr3_aa: ASTLDRNTEAF

v_call: TRBV7-2
cdr3_length: 13
cdr3_aa: ASSLTPLSNQPQH

v_call: TRBV9
cdr3_length: 14
cdr3_aa: ASSVRVDEYTGELF

v_call: TRBV5-1
cdr3_length: 13
cdr3_aa: ASSLSGASYYGYT

v_call: TRBV7-8
cdr3_length: 12
cdr3_aa: ASSLVWATYEQY

v_call: TRBV7-2
cdr3_length: 13
cdr3_aa: ATIASGYSTDTQY

v_call: TRBV19
cdr3_length: 13
cdr3_aa: ASTVGGRGGREQF

v_call: TRBV6-5
cdr3_length: 13
cdr3_aa: ASLSRQATNEKLF

v_call: TRBV12-3/TRBV12-4
cdr3_length: 10
cdr3_aa: ASTPDRGEAF

v_call: TRBV10-1
cdr3_length: 11
cdr3_aa: ASTFTGPYGYT

v_call: TRBV30
cdr3_length: 14
cdr3_aa: AWRRVRGRSYNEQF

v_call: TRBV4-1
cdr3_length: 14
cdr3_aa: ASSRSGQEQYYGYT

v_call: TRBV28
cdr3_length: 10
cdr3_aa: ASSLSIYEQY

v_call: TRBV7-8
cdr3_length: 14
cdr3_aa: ASSLVRTIPGETQY

v_call: TRBV20-1
cdr3_length: 7
cdr3_aa: SATYEQY

v_call: TRBV7-2
cdr3_length: 12
cdr3_aa: ASSTTLRGEKLF

v_call: TRBV11-1
cdr3_length: 13
cdr3_aa: ASSFVAGDYNEQF

v_call: TRBV5-1
cdr3_length: 12
cdr3_aa: ASSPGQGLTEAF

v_call: TRBV11-2
cdr3_length: 11
cdr3_aa: ASSRRGRDTQY

v_call: TRBV10-1
cdr3_length: 9
cdr3_aa: ASRGAYGYT

v_call: TRBV5-1
cdr3_length: 12
cdr3_aa: ASSFGLSGNTIY

v_call: TRBV10-3
cdr3_length: 12
cdr3_aa: AISRDRLSYEQY

v_call: TRBV28
cdr3_length: 13
cdr3_aa: ASRSSGASASPLH

v_call: TRBV29-1
cdr3_length: 11
cdr3_aa: SGEEKGASGYT

v_call: TRBV30
cdr3_length: 10
cdr3_aa: AWRGGGNTIY

v_call: TRBV12-3/TRBV12-4
cdr3_length: 11
cdr3_aa: ASSSSTGLSYT

v_call: TRBV6-5
cdr3_length: 13
cdr3_aa: ASSPRGGDAYEQY

v_call: TRBV9
cdr3_length: 15
cdr3_aa: ASSVVGGAFGREKLF

v_call: TRBV11-2
cdr3_length: 14
cdr3_aa: ASSFGDRRAQETQY

v_call: TRBV5-1
cdr3_length: 13
cdr3_aa: ASSQRDIRTGELF

v_call: TRBV24-1
cdr3_length: 7
cdr3_aa: AAADEQY

v_call: TRBV19
cdr3_length: 13
cdr3_aa: ASSLGQSSGNTIY

v_call: TRBV2
cdr3_length: 13
cdr3_aa: ASSSLEGMDQPQH

v_call: TRBV7-9
cdr3_length: 12
cdr3_aa: ASSPRQGLYGYT

v_call: TRBV14
cdr3_length: 13
cdr3_aa: ASSQGRVYNEKLF

v_call: TRBV3-1/TRBV3-2
cdr3_length: 13
cdr3_aa: ASSPTAGTRYEQF

v_call: TRBV30
cdr3_length: 12
cdr3_aa: AWGPGTGGDEQY

v_call: TRBV7-2
cdr3_length: 11
cdr3_aa: ASSLLAGNEQF

v_call: TRBV9
cdr3_length: 12
cdr3_aa: ASSPRWENTEAF

v_call: TRBV19
cdr3_length: 11
cdr3_aa: ATTVKVNTEAF

v_call: TRBV14
cdr3_length: 11
cdr3_aa: ASSLLGEYEQY

v_call: TRBV7-2
cdr3_length: 14
cdr3_aa: ASSLNPAGGSRGYT

v_call: TRBV10-1
cdr3_length: 14
cdr3_aa: ASSPLGVATYNEQF

v_call: TRBV7-3
cdr3_length: 13
cdr3_aa: ASSSGTATPETQY

v_call: TRBV6-5
cdr3_length: 12
cdr3_aa: ASRPSGGSNEQF